Within the sample, the clone carrying this T cell receptor beta chain is medium-sized. Its target is not known. This entry belongs to a study of cytomegalovirus exposure and HLA in healthy donors. Regarding the study as a whole: 150 or so TCR beta chains were listed as cytomegalovirus-associated. The HLA-A and HLA-B alleles of most subjects were reportedly predicted accurately from TCR beta sequences.

Both 60 Vbeta primers and 13 Jbeta primers went into the PCR. The data were produced by immunoSEQ multiplex PCR, yet TCRdb's version contains in-frame clones alone and is incomplete. The sample carries 55,000 to 70,000 clones, approximately 80% recorded once. V shed 4 bases, J shed 0 bases, and the junction held 3 bases outside the gene matches. From germline, CDR1 is MRHNA and CDR2 SNTAGT. The CDR3 length is 17 residues. The V gene is TRBV6-4, the J gene TRBJ2-6; 10 bases line up with TRBD2. The material sequenced was PBMCs. The TCR comes from a young man in good health and CMV-seropositive. The CDR3 nucleotides read TGTGCCAGCAGTGGACTAGCGGGCGTCTCTGGGGCCAACGTCCTGACTTTC. It is translated as CASSGLAGVSGANVLTF.